The clone carrying this T cell receptor (beta chain) is medium-sized within its sample. What it binds is not known. TCRdb reprocessed the PCR reads with MiXCR, giving one entry per CDR3 protein. The repertoire holds about 10,000 distinct CDR3 sequences, over 20% seen once, with about 1.5% in the top ten. The data were taken from a study of molecular identifiers for immune sequencing clone quantification. Study summary: With replicates, the RNA of around 20,000 or 100,000 naive CD8 cells was split five ways and four were sequenced.

Germline V gene sequence: CDR1 MGHDK, CDR2 SYGVNS. Germline trimming cut 5 bases from V and 4 bases from J; bases unmatched to any gene: 8. The CDR3 runs 16 residues. Researchers sorted naive CD8 T cells as cells that were CD8+CD4-CCR7+CD45RA+. Broader study findings: Jurkat TCR RNA spiked in from one cell could reportedly be detected among about a million naive cells.

The chain couples TRBV25-1 to TRBJ2-5; TRBD2 aligns across 12 bases. The receptor was derived from a human donor in good health. Some libraries in this study had Jurkat cell RNA spiked in. The specimen was naive CD8+ T cells from blood, with Jurkat cell RNA spiked in. Subset noted: FACS-sorted CD8+CD4-CCR7+CD45RA+ naive T cells. DNA of the CDR3: TGTGCCAGCAGTCTAGCGGGAGGGCCGGTTTTAGAGACCCAGTACTTC. The encoded protein is CASSLAGGPVLETQYF.